This is a list of T cell receptor beta chains from one sample in a study of shared clonotypes between healthy human individuals. TCRdb keeps only in-frame clones here, not all; method: immunoSEQ multiplex PCR. The table has approximately 2.1 million clones, roughly 93% seen once. Sample: naive CD4+ T cells from PBMCs. The receptors come from a man aged 18 to 29 in good health. Some clones in this sample may be carry-over from other donors' samples. Each CDR3 is given with its conserved first and last residue. D genes are given only for firm matches. Clone size is not always given. Where it is, it says once, few, many or a class for expanded clones.

d_call: .; clone_size: .; v_call: TRBV6-1; j_call: TRBJ2-3; cdr3_nt: TGTGCCAGCAGTGAACGAACGCCCTCCCGGGCAGATACGCAGTATTTT; cdr3_aa: CASSERTPSRADTQYF
d_call: TRBD1; clone_size: .; v_call: TRBV6-1; j_call: TRBJ1-5; cdr3_nt: TGTGCCAGCAATACAGGGGGCTCGGGCCAGCCCCAGCATTTT; cdr3_aa: CASNTGGSGQPQHF
d_call: TRBD1; clone_size: .; v_call: TRBV7-9; j_call: TRBJ1-2; cdr3_nt: TGTGCCAGCAGCTTAGCCGGGACAGGGGGCTACGGCTACACCTTC; cdr3_aa: CASSLAGTGGYGYTF
d_call: .; clone_size: .; v_call: TRBV5-1; j_call: TRBJ2-3; cdr3_nt: TGCGCCAGCAGCCCGGCTGGACCAGATACGCAGTATTTT; cdr3_aa: CASSPAGPDTQYF
d_call: .; clone_size: .; v_call: TRBV18; j_call: TRBJ1-3; cdr3_nt: TGTGCCAGCTCAGACGCAGGGTACCCTGGAAACACCATATATTTT; cdr3_aa: CASSDAGYPGNTIYF
d_call: TRBD1; clone_size: .; v_call: TRBV7-9; j_call: TRBJ2-2; cdr3_nt: TGTGCCAGCAAACAGGGGGCTGACGGGGAGCTGTTTTTT; cdr3_aa: CASKQGADGELFF
d_call: TRBD2; clone_size: .; v_call: TRBV19; j_call: TRBJ2-1; cdr3_nt: TGTGCCAGTAGGGAAGCGGGACTAGCGGGATTTGAGCAGTTCTTC; cdr3_aa: CASREAGLAGFEQFF
d_call: .; clone_size: .; v_call: TRBV11-2; j_call: TRBJ2-2; cdr3_nt: TGTGCCAGCTCAAGGGACACCGGGGAGCTGTTTTTT; cdr3_aa: CASSRDTGELFF
d_call: TRBD1; clone_size: .; v_call: TRBV2; j_call: TRBJ2-5; cdr3_nt: TGTGCCAGTCGGGGACAGGGTTTCGTGGAGACCCAGTACTTC; cdr3_aa: CASRGQGFVETQYF
d_call: TRBD1; clone_size: .; v_call: TRBV29-1; j_call: TRBJ2-7; cdr3_nt: TGCAGCGTTGCGACAGGGCATAGCTACGAGCAGTACTTC; cdr3_aa: CSVATGHSYEQYF
d_call: TRBD1; clone_size: .; v_call: TRBV6-5; j_call: TRBJ1-3; cdr3_nt: TGTGCCAGCAGGCCATCTGACAGGGACCGAAACACCATATATTTT; cdr3_aa: CASRPSDRDRNTIYF
d_call: .; clone_size: .; v_call: TRBV6-5; j_call: TRBJ1-2; cdr3_nt: TGTGCCAGCGGTGAAGTGCGCTATGGCTACACCTTC; cdr3_aa: CASGEVRYGYTF
d_call: TRBD2; clone_size: .; v_call: TRBV7-3; j_call: TRBJ2-5; cdr3_nt: TGTGCCAGCAGCCCTGGACTAGCGGCGCAAGAGACCCAGTACTTC; cdr3_aa: CASSPGLAAQETQYF
d_call: TRBD1; clone_size: .; v_call: TRBV10-3; j_call: TRBJ2-5; cdr3_nt: TGTGCCATCAGTTCCCGGACAGGGACGGAGACCCAGTACTTC; cdr3_aa: CAISSRTGTETQYF
d_call: TRBD2; clone_size: .; v_call: TRBV7-2; j_call: TRBJ2-1; cdr3_nt: TGTGCCAGCAGCTTATTTAGCCTAGCGGGGGTCTACAATGAGCAGTTCTTC; cdr3_aa: CASSLFSLAGVYNEQFF
d_call: .; clone_size: .; v_call: TRBV28; j_call: TRBJ2-3; cdr3_nt: TGTGCCAGCAGTTTTGGTCCAGATACGCAGTATTTT; cdr3_aa: CASSFGPDTQYF
d_call: .; clone_size: .; v_call: TRBV7-2; j_call: TRBJ1-3; cdr3_nt: TGTGCCAGCAGCTTATGGGCAGACTCTGGAAACACCATATATTTT; cdr3_aa: CASSLWADSGNTIYF
d_call: .; clone_size: .; v_call: TRBV5-1; j_call: TRBJ2-2; cdr3_nt: TGCGCCAGCAGCTTGTTTAGTTGGGGGGCGCTGGGCACCGGGGAGCTGTTTTTT; cdr3_aa: CASSLFSWGALGTGELFF
d_call: .; clone_size: .; v_call: TRBV5-4; j_call: TRBJ1-1; cdr3_nt: TGTGCCAGCAGCTGGGAACTAAGGCTGAACACTGAAGCTTTCTTT; cdr3_aa: CASSWELRLNTEAFF
d_call: .; clone_size: .; v_call: TRBV27; j_call: TRBJ2-7; cdr3_nt: TGTGCCAGCAGTTTAGGGGCCAAGGGTAGCGATAAGCAGTACTTC; cdr3_aa: CASSLGAKGSDKQYF
d_call: .; clone_size: .; v_call: TRBV29-1; j_call: TRBJ1-3; cdr3_nt: TGCAGCGTTGAAGGGGCTGGAAACACCATATATTTT; cdr3_aa: CSVEGAGNTIYF
d_call: .; clone_size: .; v_call: TRBV27; j_call: TRBJ1-1; cdr3_nt: TGTGCCAGCAGTTACGAGGTGAACACTGAAGCTTTCTTT; cdr3_aa: CASSYEVNTEAFF
d_call: .; clone_size: .; v_call: TRBV10-3; j_call: TRBJ1-3; cdr3_nt: TGTGCCATCGGACAATCCTCATCTGGAAACACCATATATTTT; cdr3_aa: CAIGQSSSGNTIYF
d_call: .; clone_size: .; v_call: TRBV30; j_call: TRBJ2-5; cdr3_nt: TGTGCCTGGAGTGAGAACACTGAAGAGACCCAGTACTTC; cdr3_aa: CAWSENTEETQYF
d_call: TRBD2; clone_size: once; v_call: TRBV7-3; j_call: TRBJ2-5; cdr3_nt: TGTGCCAGCAGCTTAACCAGCGGGACCAGCCAAGAGACCCAGTACTTC; cdr3_aa: CASSLTSGTSQETQYF
d_call: TRBD2; clone_size: .; v_call: TRBV27; j_call: TRBJ2-1; cdr3_nt: TGTGCCAGCAGTTTATCCCTCCGCGGGAGGGCCGGGTACAATGAGCAGTTCTTC; cdr3_aa: CASSLSLRGRAGYNEQFF
d_call: TRBD2; clone_size: .; v_call: TRBV11-2; j_call: TRBJ2-3; cdr3_nt: TGTGCCAGCAGCCCTAGCGGGAGGGCAGATACGCAGTATTTT; cdr3_aa: CASSPSGRADTQYF
d_call: TRBD2; clone_size: .; v_call: TRBV29-1; j_call: TRBJ2-1; cdr3_nt: TGCAGCGCCGAACGCGGGACAGGCGAAGGACTAGCGGGAGTGCTTGGGTACAATGAGCAGTTCTTC; cdr3_aa: CSAERGTGEGLAGVLGYNEQFF
d_call: TRBD2; clone_size: .; v_call: TRBV15; j_call: TRBJ2-3; cdr3_nt: TGTGCCACCAGCAGGCGGGAGATTAGCACAGATACGCAGTATTTT; cdr3_aa: CATSRREISTDTQYF
d_call: .; clone_size: .; v_call: TRBV5-5; j_call: TRBJ2-7; cdr3_nt: TGTGCCAGCAGCTTGGCCCCTGCCGCCTACGAGCAGTACTTC; cdr3_aa: CASSLAPAAYEQYF
d_call: .; clone_size: .; v_call: TRBV5-1; j_call: TRBJ2-2; cdr3_nt: TGCGCCAGCAGCTTGAGGGGGGACAGGAACACCGGGGAGCTGTTTTTT; cdr3_aa: CASSLRGDRNTGELFF
d_call: TRBD2; clone_size: .; v_call: TRBV4-2; j_call: TRBJ2-2; cdr3_nt: TGTGCCAGCAGCCAATTTAGTCTAGCGGGACTCACCGGGGAGCTGTTTTTT; cdr3_aa: CASSQFSLAGLTGELFF
d_call: TRBD2; clone_size: .; v_call: TRBV27; j_call: TRBJ2-6; cdr3_nt: TGTGCCAGCAGTCCGCCCCTTGGGCCCACTAGCGGGACTGGGGCCAACGTCCTGACTTTC; cdr3_aa: CASSPPLGPTSGTGANVLTF
d_call: .; clone_size: .; v_call: TRBV6-4; j_call: TRBJ2-5; cdr3_nt: TGTGCCAGCAGTGAACAGGGTGGGGGAGAGACCCAGTACTTC; cdr3_aa: CASSEQGGGETQYF
d_call: .; clone_size: .; v_call: TRBV28; j_call: TRBJ1-3; cdr3_nt: TGTGCCAGCAGTTTATTGACAGTACCTGATGGAAACACCATATATTTT; cdr3_aa: CASSLLTVPDGNTIYF
d_call: .; clone_size: .; v_call: TRBV28; j_call: TRBJ2-7; cdr3_nt: TGTGCCAGCAGTTTATTCGGCAGGTCCTCCTACGAGCAGTACTTC; cdr3_aa: CASSLFGRSSYEQYF
d_call: TRBD1; clone_size: .; v_call: TRBV18; j_call: TRBJ2-1; cdr3_nt: TGTGCCAGCTCACCAGGGACAGGGGGTTACAATGAGCAGTTCTTC; cdr3_aa: CASSPGTGGYNEQFF
d_call: .; clone_size: .; v_call: TRBV7-7; j_call: TRBJ2-1; cdr3_nt: TGTGCCAGCAGCTTAGCGGGGCCTAGCTCCTACAATGAGCAGTTCTTC; cdr3_aa: CASSLAGPSSYNEQFF
d_call: .; clone_size: .; v_call: TRBV28; j_call: TRBJ2-7; cdr3_nt: TGTGCCAGCAGCTCCCTGTCCGAGCAGTACTTC; cdr3_aa: CASSSLSEQYF
d_call: TRBD1; clone_size: .; v_call: TRBV28; j_call: TRBJ1-1; cdr3_nt: TGTGCCAGCAGTCTGGGACAGGGGAACACTGAAGCTTTCTTT; cdr3_aa: CASSLGQGNTEAFF
d_call: TRBD1; clone_size: .; v_call: TRBV18; j_call: TRBJ2-7; cdr3_nt: TGTGCCAGCTCACAGGGGGCAGGCCCCTTCTCCTACGAGCAGTACTTC; cdr3_aa: CASSQGAGPFSYEQYF
d_call: TRBD2; clone_size: .; v_call: TRBV2; j_call: TRBJ2-2; cdr3_nt: TGTGCCAGCAGTGACCCACTAGCGGGAGGCCGGGGCGGCACCGGGGAGCTGTTTTTT; cdr3_aa: CASSDPLAGGRGGTGELFF
d_call: TRBD1; clone_size: .; v_call: TRBV4-3; j_call: TRBJ1-2; cdr3_nt: TGCGCCAGCAGCCAAGTTGTGAGGACAGGGGATGGCTACACCTTC; cdr3_aa: CASSQVVRTGDGYTF
d_call: .; clone_size: .; v_call: TRBV11-2; j_call: TRBJ2-2; cdr3_nt: TGTGCCAGCAGCTTAGATCGGGTGGGCACCGGGGAGCTGTTTTTT; cdr3_aa: CASSLDRVGTGELFF
d_call: .; clone_size: once; v_call: TRBV7-6; j_call: TRBJ2-3; cdr3_nt: TGTGCCAGCAGCTTGGGCGGCTTATGGAGCACAGATACGCAGTATTTT; cdr3_aa: CASSLGGLWSTDTQYF
d_call: .; clone_size: .; v_call: TRBV9; j_call: TRBJ2-1; cdr3_nt: TGTGCCAGCAGCGCGCGGGGCGCTCCAAACCTTTACAATGAGCAGTTCTTC; cdr3_aa: CASSARGAPNLYNEQFF
d_call: TRBD2; clone_size: once; v_call: TRBV11-2; j_call: TRBJ2-5; cdr3_nt: TGTGCCAGCAGTAACAGTTTCTCGCGGGAGGTAGAGACCCAGTACTTC; cdr3_aa: CASSNSFSREVETQYF
d_call: .; clone_size: .; v_call: TRBV7-2; j_call: TRBJ1-2; cdr3_nt: TGTGCCAGCAGCTTAGAGGGGCTCAAAGGCTACACCTTC; cdr3_aa: CASSLEGLKGYTF
d_call: .; clone_size: .; v_call: TRBV18; j_call: TRBJ1-3; cdr3_nt: TGTGCCAGCTCCCCTCCTGGGGCCGGAAACACCATATATTTT; cdr3_aa: CASSPPGAGNTIYF
d_call: .; clone_size: .; v_call: TRBV7-3; j_call: TRBJ2-1; cdr3_nt: TGTGCCAGCAGCTTAATGTGGTCTAGTGGTAGTAATGAGCAGTTCTTC; cdr3_aa: CASSLMWSSGSNEQFF
d_call: .; clone_size: .; v_call: TRBV5-1; j_call: TRBJ1-2; cdr3_nt: TGCGCCAGCAGCTTGGCAGTGTCTCTCAACTATGGCTACACCTTC; cdr3_aa: CASSLAVSLNYGYTF
d_call: TRBD2; clone_size: .; v_call: TRBV6-4; j_call: TRBJ2-1; cdr3_nt: TGTGCCAGCAGTGATGGAGGGCTAGCGGGAGGTGCCTACAATGAGCAGTTCTTC; cdr3_aa: CASSDGGLAGGAYNEQFF
d_call: .; clone_size: .; v_call: TRBV4-1; j_call: TRBJ2-4; cdr3_nt: TGCGCCAGCAGCCAAGTTGGCGCCAAAAACATTCAGTACTTC; cdr3_aa: CASSQVGAKNIQYF
d_call: .; clone_size: once; v_call: TRBV6-1; j_call: TRBJ2-1; cdr3_nt: TGTGCCAGCAGTGAAAACAGGGCCGTCTACAATGAGCAGTTCTTC; cdr3_aa: CASSENRAVYNEQFF
d_call: TRBD2; clone_size: .; v_call: TRBV7-3; j_call: TRBJ2-7; cdr3_nt: TGTGCCAGCAGCCCCGGGACTAGCGAGGCCTACGAGCAGTACTTC; cdr3_aa: CASSPGTSEAYEQYF
d_call: TRBD2; clone_size: .; v_call: TRBV7-9; j_call: TRBJ2-7; cdr3_nt: TGTGCCAGCAGCCCTAGACTAGCGTGGGACTACGAGCAGTACTTC; cdr3_aa: CASSPRLAWDYEQYF
d_call: TRBD1; clone_size: .; v_call: TRBV27; j_call: TRBJ1-5; cdr3_nt: TGTGCCAGCAGGCGGGAACAGGGGAGCGATCAGCCCCAGCATTTT; cdr3_aa: CASRREQGSDQPQHF